The sequence of this TCR beta chain was determined in a study of CD8+CD57+ T cells in acquired aplastic anemia. Study summary: Sorted CD4+ and CD8+ cells gave an average of approximately 3.4 ug of DNA. Overall study findings and caveats: Found in both controls and patients were around 29 CD8+ CDR3 sequences. The CD8+ Simpson's diversity of patients and controls was not significantly different.

With respect to this clonotype: The antigen remains unidentified.

According to the study, genomic DNA was the template for TCR beta VDJ and CDR3 profiling. TCRdb re-called the reads through MiXCR, storing one row per CDR3 protein. The sample comprises about 48,000 distinct CDR3 sequences, about 78% of which are singletons, and roughly 34% rests with the top ten. Germline CDR1 is KGHDR and CDR2 is SFDVKD. V lost 9 bases, J lost 7 bases, and 24 bases lay in between. This CDR3 has 15 residues. This chain joins TRBV24-1 and TRBJ2-7, with a tentative D call TRBD2 (7 bases). Sample: sorted CD4+, CD8+, or CD8+CD57+ T cells (not recorded which) from PBMCs. The clonotype was recovered from a human donor in good health, serving as a control. Here the CDR3 reads CATSSGRRDTGEQYF. The CDR3 DNA sequence: TGTGCCACCTCTAGCGGCAGGAGGGACACCGGGGAGCAGTACTTC.